These 25 T cell receptor beta chains share one sample of origin, sequenced in a study of blood T cell repertoires in COVID-19. Sequenced by immunoSEQ multiplex PCR; TCRdb stores in-frame clones only, minus some. Of roughly 160,000 clones in the sample, about 85% are singletons; the top ten hold over 7%. The sequencing input was peripheral blood. The receptors were sampled from a woman older than 75 with COVID-19, enrolled during active disease.

J is TRBJ1-4 and V is TRBV28; possible D gene TRBD1, 5 bases. Germline V gene sequence: CDR1 MDHEN, CDR2 SYDVKM. The CDR3 spans 15 residues. Trimming left V 5 bases short and J 3 bases short, with 13 bases between. CDR3 sequence: CASSPTGGANEKLFF. Here the CDR3 DNA reads TGTGCCAGCAGTCCGACGGGGGGGGCTAATGAAAAACTGTTTTTT.

The chain employs TRBV3-1 (or the pseudogene TRBV3-2) and TRBJ1-1, with 7 bases that match TRBD1. Germline CDR1 LGHDT, CDR2 YNNKEL (reference sequence). The CDR3 is 14 amino acids. Germline trimming cut 3 bases from V and 3 bases from J; bases unmatched to any gene: 4. Here the CDR3 DNA reads TGTGCCAGCAGCCAGCCTGGGACAGACACTGAAGCTTTCTTT. Its translation is CASSQPGTDTEAFF.

This rearrangement joins TRBV27 to TRBJ1-6; tentative D call: TRBD1 (5 bases). The CDR3 consists of 15 residues. Deletions cut 4 bases from V and 7 bases from J, with 14 bases between. The germline CDR1 and CDR2 sequences are MNHEY and SMNVEV (reference sequence). CDR3 in DNA: TGTGCCAGCAGTTCGCGGGGGATGATGAATTCACCCCTCCACTTT. Amino acid sequence: CASSSRGMMNSPLHF.

CDR3 nucleotides: TGCAGCGCAGAGGGGGCGTCAGGGGAGCTGTTTTTT. Translation: CSAEGASGELFF. V gene TRBV29-1 combines with J gene TRBJ2-2; 7 positions match TRBD1. The CDR3 is made up of 12 amino acids. Trimming at V came to 7 bases and at J to 8 bases, leaving 7 bases not matched to a gene. The germline V gene encodes CDR1 SQVTM and CDR2 ANQGSEA.

The chain links TRBV3-1 (or the pseudogene TRBV3-2) to TRBJ2-7; no reliable D call. Germline lookup yields CDR1 LGHDT and CDR2 YNNKEL (reference sequence). Trimming took off 5 bases at V and 6 bases at J, with 11 bases between the two ends. The CDR3 runs to 12 residues. The CDR3 region is CASSEALGEQYF. DNA for the CDR3: TGTGCCAGCAGCGAGGCCCTCGGCGAGCAGTACTTC.

The sample holds one count of this clone. V is TRBV5-1 and J is TRBJ2-7, with D possibly being TRBD1 (6 bases). CDR1 and CDR2 (germline): SGHRS, YFSETQ. V shed 2 bases and J shed 5 bases, with 23 bases lying between them. The CDR3 spans 17 residues. DNA for the CDR3: TGCGCCAGCAGCTTCGGCGTCGCGATGGGACAAAGAGACGAGCAGTACTTC. It specifies CASSFGVAMGQRDEQYF. Full variable domain (missing parts from reference TRBV5-1 and TRBJ2-7): KAGVTQTPRYLIKTRGQQVTLSCSPISGHRSVSWYQQTPGQGLQFLFEYFSETQRNKGNFPGRFSGRQFSNSRSEMNVSTLELGDSALYLCASSFGVAMGQRDEQYFGPGTRLTVT.

This clone was seen a few times. CDR3 in DNA: TGTGCCAGCAGCTTACGACTAGCGGGGGGACCCAATGAGCAGTTCTTC. Translation gives CASSLRLAGGPNEQFF. V usage is TRBV9 and J usage is TRBJ2-1, with TRBD2 identical over 13 bases. The CDR3 is 16 residues long. Germline-derived CDR1 and CDR2 are SGDLS and YYNGEE. J lost 6 bases, V lost 4 bases, and 7 bases had no gene match.

V usage is TRBV6-1 and J usage is TRBJ2-3, with 9 bases that match TRBD1. J was trimmed by 3 bases and V by 4 bases; bases with no gene match: 8. CDR1 MNHNS and CDR2 SASEGT come from the germline V gene. The CDR3 runs to 16 residues. The chain's CDR3 is CASSARTGVRTDTQYF. The CDR3 DNA reads as TGTGCCAGCAGTGCTCGGACAGGGGTAAGGACAGATACGCAGTATTTT.

The chain has TRBV6-1 and TRBJ1-6; 8 positions match TRBD1. The germline gives CDR1 MNHNS, CDR2 SASEGT. J gave up 7 bases and V 0 bases, and 5 bases lay outside the gene matches. The CDR3 has 16 residues. The CDR3 loop reads CASSEAAQGANSPLHF. The CDR3 region has the DNA TGTGCCAGCAGTGAAGCGGCCCAGGGGGCGAATTCACCCCTCCACTTT.

This chain connects TRBV2 to TRBJ2-3, with 8 nucleotides matching TRBD1. CDR3 length: 14 amino acids. Trimming cost V 3 bases and J 4 bases; bases outside gene matches: 3. CDR1 and CDR2 from the germline V gene are SNHLY and FYNNEI. DNA for the CDR3: TGTGCCAGCAGTGATGGACAGGGCGCAGATACGCAGTATTTT. Residues: CASSDGQGADTQYF.

V and J are TRBV5-1 and TRBJ2-1; 10 bases fit TRBD2. Germline V gene sequence: CDR1 SGHRS, CDR2 YFSETQ. Trimming removed 4 bases from V and 2 bases from J; junction bases left unmatched: 3. The CDR3 has 15 amino acids. The CDR3, as DNA: TGCGCCAGCAGCGAAGCGGGAGGGCCCTACAATGAGCAGTTCTTC. It codes for CASSEAGGPYNEQFF.

The chain links TRBV28 to TRBJ1-5; D is uncertain. The germline V gene encodes CDR1 MDHEN and CDR2 SYDVKM. This CDR3 is built from 13 residues. With 6 bases removed from V and 9 bases from J, the gap between germline ends came to 15 bases. This CDR3 is CASRPHSPGPQHF. The CDR3 nucleotides read TGTGCCAGCAGACCTCATTCTCCGGGGCCCCAGCATTTT.

The count of this clone is one. The chain has TRBV9 and TRBJ2-5; no definite D call. V lost 0 bases and J 2 bases, leaving 8 bases between the germline ends. The CDR3 totals 14 residues. Germline lookup yields CDR1 SGDLS and CDR2 YYNGEE. The CDR3 DNA reads as TGTGCCAGCAGCGTAGGGCATGGTCAAGAGACCCAGTACTTC. Translation: CASSVGHGQETQYF.

This chain uses TRBV28 with TRBJ2-7; D possibly corresponds to TRBD2 (5 bases). Germline lookup yields CDR1 MDHEN and CDR2 SYDVKM. V shed 6 bases and J shed 2 bases, with 11 bases lying between them. The CDR3 spans 13 residues. The CDR3 coding sequence is TGTGCCAGCAGAGATAGCGTGGCCTACGAGCAGTACTTC. Residues: CASRDSVAYEQYF.

The CDR3 DNA follows: TGTGCCAGCAGCCACGGACAGGTGTCAGCTTTCTTT. Its translation: CASSHGQVSAFF. This chain connects TRBV7-9 to TRBJ1-1; 7 positions agree with TRBD1. The CDR3 extends over 12 amino acids. Losses at the gene ends were 5 bases for V and 10 bases for J; bases not matched to a gene: 7. The V gene's germline CDR1 is SEHNR and CDR2 FQNEAQ (reference sequence).

V and J are TRBV5-4 and TRBJ2-2, with D maybe TRBD1 (5 bases). The V end was cut by 0 bases, the J end by 0 bases, with 6 bases between. CDR3 size: 15 residues. Germline V CDR1 and CDR2: SGHNT, YYREEE (reference sequence). The CDR3, as DNA: TGTGCCAGCAGCTTGGGGACATCGAACACCGGGGAGCTGTTTTTT. Translating it yields CASSLGTSNTGELFF.

The V and J genes are TRBV18 and TRBJ2-7; the match to TRBD1 covers 8 bases. CDR3 size: 16 residues. The germline V gene has CDR1 KGHSH and CDR2 LQKENI. Germline trimming cut 1 base from V and 2 bases from J; bases unmatched to any gene: 7. The CDR3 sequence: CASSPQTGDIAYEQYF. Written as DNA, the CDR3 is TGTGCCAGCTCACCACAGACAGGGGACATCGCCTACGAGCAGTACTTC.

The chain couples TRBV27 to TRBJ1-6, with 9 bases aligning to TRBD1. This CDR3 is 15 amino acids long. CDR1 and CDR2 from the germline V gene are MNHEY and SMNVEV (reference sequence). V trimming: 1 base; J trimming: 14 bases; junction bases outside the gene matches: 9. CDR3 protein: CASSLLQGAPSTLHF. CDR3 nucleotide sequence: TGTGCCAGCAGTTTATTACAGGGGGCGCCTTCCACCCTCCACTTT.

The chain joins TRBV25-1 to TRBJ2-1; D possibly corresponds to TRBD2 (6 bases). The germline CDR1 and CDR2 sequences are MGHDK and SYGVNS. This CDR3 is built from 16 residues. V lost 3 bases and J lost 0, with 12 bases in between. The CDR3 DNA reads as TGTGCCAGCAGTGACCTCGTTAGCGGCTCCTACAATGAGCAGTTCTTC. This translates into CASSDLVSGSYNEQFF. Combining the CDR3 with reference TRBV25-1 and TRBJ2-1 gives the whole variable domain EADIYQTPRYLVIGTGKKITLECSQTMGHDKMYWYQQDPGMELHLIHYSYGVNSTEKGDLSSESTVSRIRTEHFPLTLESARPSHTSQYLCASSDLVSGSYNEQFFGPGTRLTVL.

The chain links TRBV5-4 to TRBJ1-1, with a weak D call TRBD1 (6 bases). The germline gives CDR1 SGHNT, CDR2 YYREEE (reference sequence). V was pared by 4 bases and J by 0 bases, with 16 bases between. The CDR3 covers 16 residues. The CDR3, as DNA: TGTGCCAGCAGCGGCGCGGCGGGGGGCCTGAACACTGAAGCTTTCTTT. It translates to CASSGAAGGLNTEAFF. Together with reference TRBV5-4 and TRBJ1-1, the CDR3 gives the full variable domain: ETGVTQSPTHLIKTRGQQVTLRCSSQSGHNTVSWYQQALGQGPQFIFQYYREEENGRGNFPPRFSGLQFPNYSSELNVNALELDDSALYLCASSGAAGGLNTEAFFGQGTRLTVV.

In the case of this clone: The same CDR3 can be traced to other DNA sequences in this sample. This sequence joins TRBV5-1 and TRBJ1-2; TRBD1 agrees at 10 bases. Germline CDR1 and CDR2: SGHRS and YFSETQ. J was trimmed by 6 bases and V by 4 bases; bases with no gene match: 3. The CDR3 totals 13 residues. CDR3 in amino acids: CASSPGTGDGYTF. As DNA, the CDR3 is TGCGCCAGCAGCCCCGGGACAGGGGATGGCTACACCTTC.

The rearrangement uses TRBV7-9 and TRBJ1-1; weak D call: TRBD1 (5 bases). The CDR3 contains 14 residues. The germline V gene has CDR1 SEHNR and CDR2 FQNEAQ (reference sequence). V lost 4 bases and J 1 base, leaving 10 bases between the germline ends. This CDR3 reads CASSYHGGNTEAFF. The CDR3 nucleotides read TGTGCCAGCAGCTACCACGGGGGGAACACTGAAGCTTTCTTT.

J is TRBJ2-5 and V is TRBV6-5; TRBD2 might be the D (5 bases). Germline V gene data show CDR1 as MNHEY and CDR2 as SVGAGI. The CDR3 runs to 12 residues. The V and J ends lost 7 bases and 4 bases respectively, with 10 bases between them. The CDR3, as DNA: TGTGCCAGCATGAGCAGCGGAGAGACCCAGTACTTC. The encoded protein is CASMSSGETQYF.

The rearrangement uses TRBV28 and TRBJ1-5, with a possible D match to TRBD1 (5 bases). Germline CDR1 and CDR2: MDHEN and SYDVKM. V was pared by 11 bases and J by 2 bases, with 13 bases between. The CDR3 runs to 13 residues. CDR3: CASLVGGNQPQHF. The CDR3 coding sequence is TGTGCCTCTCTGGTAGGGGGCAATCAGCCCCAGCATTTT.

This chain links TRBV4-2 with TRBJ2-3, with 10 bases matching TRBD1. V shed 1 base and J 0 bases; nucleotides not matched to a gene: 4. The CDR3 is 17 amino acids. Germline V gene sequence: CDR1 LGHNA, CDR2 YNFKEQ. The CDR3: CASSQARDRGSTDTQYF. In DNA form, the CDR3 reads TGTGCCAGCAGCCAAGCCCGGGACAGGGGTAGCACAGATACGCAGTATTTT.